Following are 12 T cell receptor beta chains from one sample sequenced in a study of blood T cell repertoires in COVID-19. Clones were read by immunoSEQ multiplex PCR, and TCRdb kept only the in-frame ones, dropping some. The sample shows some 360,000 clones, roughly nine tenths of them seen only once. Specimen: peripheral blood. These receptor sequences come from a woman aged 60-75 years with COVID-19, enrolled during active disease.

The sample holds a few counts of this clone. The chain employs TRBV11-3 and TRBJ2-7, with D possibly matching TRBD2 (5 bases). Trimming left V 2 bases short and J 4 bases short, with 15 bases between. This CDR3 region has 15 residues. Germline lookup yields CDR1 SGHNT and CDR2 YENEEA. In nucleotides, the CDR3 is TGTGCCAGCAGCTTAATCCCTAGCAGGAATTACGAGCAGTACTTC. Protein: CASSLIPSRNYEQYF.

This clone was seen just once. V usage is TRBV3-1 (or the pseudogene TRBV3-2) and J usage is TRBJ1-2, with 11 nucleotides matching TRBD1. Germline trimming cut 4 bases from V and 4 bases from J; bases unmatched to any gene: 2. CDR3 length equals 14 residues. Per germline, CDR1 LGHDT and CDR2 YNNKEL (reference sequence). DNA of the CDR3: TGTGCCAGCAGCCGTGGGACAGGGGGCTATGGCTACACCTTC. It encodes CASSRGTGGYGYTF.

The DNA of the CDR3 is TGTGCCAGCAGCTTGGGACTAGGACCCCAAGAGACCCAGTACTTC. It encodes CASSLGLGPQETQYF. The V and J genes are TRBV7-2 and TRBJ2-5, with TRBD2 identical over 8 bases. There are 15 residues in the CDR3. Germline CDR1 reads SGHTA; CDR2 reads FQGNSA. With 3 bases clipped from V and 1 base from J, the junction kept 4 bases outside the gene matches. Looking up the rest from reference TRBV7-2 and TRBJ2-5 gives the full variable domain: GAGVSQSPSNKVTEKGKDVELRCDPISGHTALYWYRQSLGQGLEFLIYFQGNSAPDKSGLPSDRFSAERTGGSVSTLTIQRTQQEDSAVYLCASSLGLGPQETQYFGPGTRLLVL.

CDR3 sequence (DNA): TGTGCCACGCCGACAGGGCTATATGAAAAACTGTTTTTT. Amino acids: CATPTGLYEKLFF. This rearrangement joins TRBV24-1 to TRBJ1-4; 7 bases are shared with TRBD1. There are 13 residues in the CDR3. Germline-derived CDR1 and CDR2 are KGHDR and SFDVKD. V shed 10 bases and J 6 bases; nucleotides not matched to a gene: 7.

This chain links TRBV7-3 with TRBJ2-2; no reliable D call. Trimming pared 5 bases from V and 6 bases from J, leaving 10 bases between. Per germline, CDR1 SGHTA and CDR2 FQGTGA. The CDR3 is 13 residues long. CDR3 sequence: CASSGKKSGELFF. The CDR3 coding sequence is TGTGCCAGCAGCGGCAAGAAGTCCGGGGAGCTGTTTTTT.

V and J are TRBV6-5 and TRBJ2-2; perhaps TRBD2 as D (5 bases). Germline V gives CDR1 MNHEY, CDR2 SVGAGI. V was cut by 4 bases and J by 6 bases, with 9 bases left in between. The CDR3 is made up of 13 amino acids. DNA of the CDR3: TGTGCCAGCAGTTGGACGAGGGCCGGGGAGCTGTTTTTT. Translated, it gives CASSWTRAGELFF.

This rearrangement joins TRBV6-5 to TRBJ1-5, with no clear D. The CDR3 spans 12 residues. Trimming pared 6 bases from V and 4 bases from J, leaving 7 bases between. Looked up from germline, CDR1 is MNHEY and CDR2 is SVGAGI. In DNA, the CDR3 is TGTGCCAGCAGAGCAAGAAATCAGCCCCAGCATTTT. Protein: CASRARNQPQHF.

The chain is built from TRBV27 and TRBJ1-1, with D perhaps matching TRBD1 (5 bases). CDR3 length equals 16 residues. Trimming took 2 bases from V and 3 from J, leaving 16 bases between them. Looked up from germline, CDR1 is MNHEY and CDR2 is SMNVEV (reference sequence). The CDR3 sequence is CASSLNRGGGYTEAFF. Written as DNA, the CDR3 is TGTGCCAGCAGTTTAAACCGTGGGGGGGGGTACACTGAAGCTTTCTTT.

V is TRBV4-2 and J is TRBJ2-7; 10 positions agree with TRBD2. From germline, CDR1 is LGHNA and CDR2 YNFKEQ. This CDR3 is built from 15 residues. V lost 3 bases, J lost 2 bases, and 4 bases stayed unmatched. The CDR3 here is CASSQSSGGTYEQYF. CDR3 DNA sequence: TGTGCCAGCAGCCAGTCTAGCGGGGGTACCTACGAGCAGTACTTC.

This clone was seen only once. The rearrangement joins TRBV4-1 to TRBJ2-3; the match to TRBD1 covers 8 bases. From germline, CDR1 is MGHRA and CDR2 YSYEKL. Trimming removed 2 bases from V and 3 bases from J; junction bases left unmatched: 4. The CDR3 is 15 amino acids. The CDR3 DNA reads TGCGCCAGCAGCCAACAGGGGGCTCGGACAGATACGCAGTATTTT. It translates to CASSQQGARTDTQYF.

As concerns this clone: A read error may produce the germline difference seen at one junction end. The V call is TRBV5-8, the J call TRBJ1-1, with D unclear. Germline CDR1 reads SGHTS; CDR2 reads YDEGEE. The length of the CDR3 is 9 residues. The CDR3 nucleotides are TGTGCCAGCAGCTTTGAGGGCCTCTTT. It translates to CASSFEGLF.

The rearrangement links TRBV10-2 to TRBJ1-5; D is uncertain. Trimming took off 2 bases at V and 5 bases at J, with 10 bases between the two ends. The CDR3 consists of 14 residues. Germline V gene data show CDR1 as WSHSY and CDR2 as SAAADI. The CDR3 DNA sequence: TGCGCCAGCAGTGAGGGAGGCACCTATCAGCCCCAGCATTTT. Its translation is CASSEGGTYQPQHF.